This passage covers 24 T cell receptor beta chains from one sample sequenced in a study of blood T cell repertoires in COVID-19 (dated by TCRdb to 2019 to 2021). Libraries came from the immunoSEQ multiplex PCR assay. The source is immuneACCESS, and TCRdb retained only in-frame sequences with V and J called. Part of the clones is not carried over; for the studies checked, unresolved V genes explain less than half of this, and the remainder is unexplained. The sample yields about 270,000 clones; around 91% were counted once. Jointly, the top ten make up 2% to 3% of the sample. The sample comprised PBMCs or T cells enriched from blood (not recorded which). The origin of the receptors is a woman between 18 and 29 years old who had recovered from COVID-19.

This rearrangement joins TRBV6-1 to TRBJ1-5; perhaps TRBD1 as D (5 bases). In germline, CDR1 is MNHNS, CDR2 SASEGT. With 3 bases removed from V and 0 bases from J, the gap between germline ends came to 9 bases. CDR3 size: 15 residues. Here the CDR3 reads CASSDNRISNQPQHF. CDR3 nucleotide sequence: TGTGCCAGCAGTGATAACAGGATTAGCAATCAGCCCCAGCATTTT.

The J gene is TRBJ1-2, the V gene TRBV29-1; 8 bases fit TRBD1. The V and J ends lost 1 base and 4 bases, in that order; junction bases with no gene match: 5. CDR1 SQVTM and CDR2 ANQGSEA come from the germline V gene. The CDR3 is 14 amino acids. The CDR3: CSVEVGGQGYGYTF. The CDR3 DNA sequence: TGCAGCGTTGAAGTTGGAGGACAGGGCTATGGCTACACCTTC.

This clone was counted once. The chain links TRBV18 to TRBJ1-1; 7 bases line up with TRBD1. The CDR3 consists of 13 residues. CDR1 and CDR2 from the germline V gene are KGHSH and LQKENI. After removal of 4 bases from V and 11 bases from J, the junction contained 10 bases not matched to a gene. DNA for the CDR3: TGTGCCAGCTCACTCTCGGACAGGACGGAGGCTTTCTTT. Translating it yields CASSLSDRTEAFF.

The chain links TRBV10-3 to TRBJ1-3; maybe TRBD1 (6 bases). The V end was cut by 10 bases, the J end by 2 bases, with 12 bases between. The CDR3 covers 13 residues. CDR1 and CDR2 (germline): ENHRY, SYGVKD. The CDR3 DNA follows: TGTGCCACCCGGACAGAGACTGGAAACACCATATATTTT. The encoded protein is CATRTETGNTIYF.

The rearrangement uses TRBV5-1 and TRBJ1-2; no clear D gene. Germline V gene sequence: CDR1 SGHRS, CDR2 YFSETQ. There are 13 residues in the CDR3. Trimming pared 1 base from V and 3 bases from J, leaving 7 bases between. CDR3 in DNA: TGCGCCAGCAGCTTGCGGGGAGACTATGGCTACACCTTC. Protein product: CASSLRGDYGYTF.

The chain is built from TRBV5-4 and TRBJ2-4, with 9 bases aligning to TRBD1. V shed 4 bases and J 3 bases; nucleotides not matched to a gene: 5. The CDR3 extends over 15 amino acids. Germline CDR1 SGHNT, CDR2 YYREEE (reference sequence). CDR3 sequence reads: CASSTGTGNKNIQYF. CDR3 coding DNA: TGTGCCAGCAGCACCGGGACAGGGAACAAAAACATTCAGTACTTC.

V usage is TRBV7-9 and J usage is TRBJ1-5; possible D gene TRBD1, 6 bases. The germline V gene encodes CDR1 SEHNR and CDR2 FQNEAQ (reference sequence). The CDR3 loop spans 14 amino acids. Deletions cut 5 bases from V and 1 base from J, with 9 bases between. The CDR3 bases are TGTGCCAGCAGCCCGCAGGGGAGCAATCAGCCCCAGCATTTT. This gives the protein CASSPQGSNQPQHF.

J is TRBJ1-1 and V is TRBV7-3; a weak D match, TRBD1 (5 bases). The V gene's germline CDR1 is SGHTA and CDR2 FQGTGA. The length of the CDR3 is 13 residues. Between the trimmed V and J ends, which lost 4 bases and 5 bases, there was a span of 11 bases. The CDR3 sequence: CASSSHQGTEAFF. CDR3 nucleotides: TGTGCCAGCAGCTCACACCAGGGTACTGAAGCTTTCTTT.

Turning to this clone: In this CDR3 the conserved last residue, phenylalanine or tryptophan, is missing, so a read error is likely. The DNA is omitted, as the CDR3 cannot be located on it reliably, and the CDR3 follows TCRdb's listing. The gene calls are TRBV11-2 and TRBJ1-1; TRBD1, as called in the table, went unchecked against the DNA. The CDR3 is 11 amino acids in total, end residues counted. The germline CDR1 and CDR2 sequences are SGHAT and FQNNGV. CDR3 loop: CASSLATGVAV.

The rearrangement uses TRBV7-8 and TRBJ1-2; D unclear. The length of the CDR3 is 14 residues. Germline V gene lookup returns CDR1 SGHVS and CDR2 FQNEAQ. V was trimmed by 4 bases and J by 4 bases, leaving 13 bases between them. In DNA form, the CDR3 reads TGTGCCAGCAGCTCCAGGTCCAGCTCCTATGGCTACACCTTC. It codes for CASSSRSSSYGYTF.

The chain recombines TRBV11-2 with TRBJ1-1; D ambiguous. V lost 4 bases and J lost 5, with 17 bases in between. The CDR3 is 15 amino acids. CDR1 is SGHAT and CDR2 is FQNNGV in the germline V gene. The CDR3 sequence is CASSSTLPVWTEAFF. The CDR3, as DNA: TGTGCCAGCAGCTCAACCCTCCCGGTCTGGACTGAAGCTTTCTTT.

The rearrangement uses TRBV11-2 and TRBJ2-1, with 8 bases lining up with TRBD2. The CDR3 consists of 16 residues. Germline V gene data show CDR1 as SGHAT and CDR2 as FQNNGV. The V segment lost 2 bases and the J segment 4 bases; nucleotides outside the gene matches: 7. The CDR3 region has the DNA TGTGCCAGCAGCTTATTCGAGCGGGGGTTATACAATGAGCAGTTCTTC. Protein product: CASSLFERGLYNEQFF.

The V and J genes are TRBV3-1 (or the pseudogene TRBV3-2) and TRBJ2-1; D not resolved. The CDR3 spans 16 residues. The V gene lost 4 bases and the J gene lost 0 bases, with 13 bases spanning the gap. Germline loops: CDR1 LGHDT, CDR2 YNNKEL (reference sequence). The CDR3 loop reads CASSLEQLSSYNEQFF. CDR3 DNA sequence: TGTGCCAGCAGCCTAGAACAGTTAAGCTCCTACAATGAGCAGTTCTTC.

The V and J genes are TRBV6-4 and TRBJ2-3, with 8 bases that match TRBD2. J lost 2 bases, V lost 0 bases, and 1 base had no gene match. The CDR3 extends over 15 amino acids. CDR1 MRHNA and CDR2 SNTAGT come from the germline V gene. CDR3 DNA: TGTGCCAGCAGTGACTCAGCGGGGGTCACAGATACGCAGTATTTT. Translation: CASSDSAGVTDTQYF.

The V and J genes are TRBV28 and TRBJ1-4; TRBD1 aligns across 10 bases. Unmatched junction bases numbered 8, after V lost 5 bases and J lost 2 bases. The germline V gene encodes CDR1 MDHEN and CDR2 SYDVKM. CDR3 length equals 17 residues. CDR3 DNA sequence: TGTGCCAGCAGTCCCCCTGGACAGGGGGAGACTAATGAAAAACTGTTTTTT. It is translated as CASSPPGQGETNEKLFF.

This chain joins TRBV4-1 and TRBJ2-5; 7 bases match TRBD1. The CDR3 runs 15 residues. Trimming at V came to 0 bases and at J to 5 bases, leaving 6 bases not matched to a gene. Germline CDR1 reads MGHRA; CDR2 reads YSYEKL. The CDR3 loop is CASSQEQGLKETQYF. The CDR3, as DNA: TGCGCCAGCAGCCAAGAACAGGGGTTAAAGGAGACCCAGTACTTC.

The genes are TRBV15 and TRBJ1-4; TRBD1 matches at 9 bases. After removal of 1 base from V and 0 bases from J, the junction contained 3 bases not matched to a gene. This CDR3 has 17 residues. Germline lookup yields CDR1 LNHNV and CDR2 YYDKDF (reference sequence). Written as DNA, the CDR3 is TGTGCCACCAGCAGAGCCGGGACAGGGCCAACTAATGAAAAACTGTTTTTT. Protein product: CATSRAGTGPTNEKLFF.

This clone was seen only once. The chain combines TRBV13 with TRBJ2-7; D is possibly TRBD2 (5 bases). The V and J ends lost 8 bases and 2 bases respectively, with 13 bases between them. The CDR3 totals 13 residues. CDR1 and CDR2 (germline): PRHDT, FYEKMQ (reference sequence). As DNA, the CDR3 is TGTGCCAGCGCTGTCGTCGGGACCTACGAGCAGTACTTC. It yields the protein CASAVVGTYEQYF.

V is TRBV6-5 and J is TRBJ1-4; 9 positions agree with TRBD1. The J segment lost 2 bases and the V segment lost 7 bases, leaving 2 bases of the junction unmatched. CDR1 is MNHEY and CDR2 is SVGAGI in the germline V gene. This CDR3 contains 14 residues. The CDR3 sequence is CASMTGGTNEKLFF. The CDR3 DNA sequence: TGTGCCAGCATGACAGGGGGGACTAATGAAAAACTGTTTTTT.

This clone was observed a few times. The genes are TRBV5-1 and TRBJ1-1; 7 bases fit TRBD1. The ends lost 0 bases at V and 0 bases at J; junction bases unmatched: 5. The CDR3 is made up of 16 amino acids. The germline CDR1 and CDR2 sequences are SGHRS and YFSETQ. The CDR3 sequence is CASSLGIDRVNTEAFF. DNA of the CDR3: TGCGCCAGCAGCTTGGGAATAGACAGGGTGAACACTGAAGCTTTCTTT. The entire variable domain, with the rest obtained from reference TRBV5-1 and TRBJ1-1, is as follows: KAGVTQTPRYLIKTRGQQVTLSCSPISGHRSVSWYQQTPGQGLQFLFEYFSETQRNKGNFPGRFSGRQFSNSRSEMNVSTLELGDSALYLCASSLGIDRVNTEAFFGQGTRLTVV.

The chain employs TRBV2 and TRBJ1-6; 7 nucleotides agree with TRBD1. This CDR3 is built from 14 residues. The J segment lost 9 bases and the V segment lost 6 bases, leaving 8 bases of the junction unmatched. The V gene's germline CDR1 is SNHLY and CDR2 FYNNEI. This chain's CDR3 is CASRETGEGSPLHF. In DNA, the CDR3 is TGTGCCAGCAGGGAAACAGGGGAAGGTTCACCCCTCCACTTT.

The V gene is TRBV6-5, the J gene TRBJ1-2, with D unresolved. The germline V gene has CDR1 MNHEY and CDR2 SVGAGI. V lost 2 bases and J lost 8, with 12 bases in between. The CDR3 loop spans 13 amino acids. CDR3 sequence (DNA): TGTGCCAGCAGTTACCTCCAGAACGAAGGCTACACCTTC. It is translated as CASSYLQNEGYTF.

The rearrangement uses TRBV6-5 and TRBJ2-5; D is perhaps TRBD1 (5 bases). Germline V lookup: CDR1 MNHEY, CDR2 SVGAGI. V gave up 0 bases and J gave up 5 bases, with 13 bases separating them. The CDR3 has 15 residues. CDR3 residues: CASSYSKTPGETQYF. As DNA, the CDR3 is TGTGCCAGCAGTTACTCGAAGACACCAGGGGAGACCCAGTACTTC.

J is TRBJ1-1 and V is TRBV7-6; D is perhaps TRBD1 (5 bases). Trimming left V 2 bases short and J 4 bases short, with 14 bases between. The germline V gene encodes CDR1 SGHVS and CDR2 FNYEAQ. The CDR3 loop spans 15 amino acids. The CDR3: CASSLLSRGGTEAFF. CDR3 bases: TGTGCCAGCAGCTTACTATCCCGGGGGGGCACTGAAGCTTTCTTT.